This entry lists 3 T cell receptor beta chains sequenced from one sample in a study of blood T cells in healthy people across ages. The second PCR ran about 6 to 12 cycles with a sample-barcoded 5' primer and J-beta primers. TCRdb re-called the 5' RACE reads through MiXCR, storing one row per CDR3 protein. The sample holds about 780,000 distinct CDR3 sequences, less than 60% seen once. Sample: blood. These receptors were taken from a man older than 75 in good health.

In DNA, the CDR3 is TGCAGTGCTAGAGCTAGTTCGGCCGGGGAGCTGTTTTTT. Encoded protein: CSARASSAGELFF. The chain carries TRBV20-1 and TRBJ2-2; D gene unclear. Trimming took off 1 base at V and 6 bases at J, with 9 bases between the two ends. This CDR3 contains 13 residues. Per the germline V gene, CDR1 is DFQATT and CDR2 is SNEGSKA (reference sequence).

The rearrangement uses TRBV7-2 and TRBJ2-5; D might be TRBD1 or TRBD2, each matching 5 bases. V was trimmed by 1 base and J by 1 base, leaving 16 bases between them. CDR1 SGHTA and CDR2 FQGNSA come from the germline V gene. CDR3 size: 17 residues. CDR3 sequence reads: CASSLEGRVALQETQYF. The CDR3 nucleotides read TGTGCCAGCAGCTTAGAGGGACGTGTGGCGCTCCAAGAGACCCAGTACTTC.

This chain connects TRBV5-1 to TRBJ2-7; D unresolved. The V and J ends lost 0 bases and 2 bases respectively, with 12 bases between them. Germline V gene lookup returns CDR1 SGHRS and CDR2 YFSETQ. The CDR3 contains 15 residues. CDR3 amino acids: CASSLDSQFPYEQYF. DNA of the CDR3: TGCGCCAGCAGCTTGGACAGTCAATTCCCCTACGAGCAGTACTTC.